This is a list of T cell receptor beta chains from one sample in a study of cytomegalovirus exposure and HLA in healthy donors. The data were produced by immunoSEQ multiplex PCR, yet TCRdb's version contains in-frame clones alone and is incomplete. In the table there are 150,000 or so clones, about three quarters of which are singletons. Sequenced sample: PBMCs. These receptor sequences come from a man aged 35-49 years in good health and CMV-seropositive. The CDR3 runs from the conserved cysteine through the conserved F or W. Each record gives: D gene, clone size, J gene, V gene, CDR3 DNA, CDR3 protein. The D gene is left open where the match is weak. Rows may omit the clone size; those that give it use once, few, many or a size class.

D gene: -; clone size: -; J gene: TRBJ2-1; V gene: TRBV5-4; CDR3 DNA: TGTGCCAGCAGCTTGGGTTTCGAGCGTTTGAGTGAGCAGTTCTTC; CDR3 protein: CASSLGFERLSEQFF
D gene: -; clone size: few; J gene: TRBJ1-5; V gene: TRBV2; CDR3 DNA: TGTGCCACCCATCCGGGCAATCAGCCCCAGCATTTT; CDR3 protein: CATHPGNQPQHF
D gene: -; clone size: -; J gene: TRBJ2-2; V gene: TRBV12-5; CDR3 DNA: TGTGCTAGTGGTTTGGCCCATAAGGACAGCCCGAACACCGGGGAGCTGTTTTTT; CDR3 protein: CASGLAHKDSPNTGELFF
D gene: -; clone size: few; J gene: TRBJ2-7; V gene: TRBV5-6; CDR3 DNA: TGTGCCAGCAGCCCGACTAGCTCCTACGAGCAGTACTTC; CDR3 protein: CASSPTSSYEQYF
D gene: TRBD1; clone size: -; J gene: TRBJ1-1; V gene: TRBV19; CDR3 DNA: TGTGCCAGTAGTATGACAGGGGGGGGGAACACTGAAGCTTTCTTT; CDR3 protein: CASSMTGGGNTEAFF
D gene: TRBD2; clone size: few; J gene: TRBJ2-5; V gene: TRBV9; CDR3 DNA: TGTGCCACCTCCCGGGGAGATAGCGGGGAAGAGACCCAGTACTTC; CDR3 protein: CATSRGDSGEETQYF
D gene: -; clone size: -; J gene: TRBJ1-4; V gene: TRBV15; CDR3 DNA: TGTGCCACCAGCAGAGACCCCACAGGGTATGAAAAACTGTTTTTT; CDR3 protein: CATSRDPTGYEKLFF
D gene: -; clone size: -; J gene: TRBJ2-7; V gene: TRBV5-1; CDR3 DNA: TGCGCCAGCAGCTTGGGACTCGAGCAGTACTTC; CDR3 protein: CASSLGLEQYF
D gene: TRBD1; clone size: once; J gene: TRBJ2-5; V gene: TRBV6-5; CDR3 DNA: TGTGCCAGCAGTAGGGAAAGGGGGCAAGGGGAGACCCAGTACTTC; CDR3 protein: CASSRERGQGETQYF
D gene: -; clone size: -; J gene: TRBJ1-3; V gene: TRBV19; CDR3 DNA: TGTGCCAGTAGTCGGGGGAGTGGAAACACCATATATTTT; CDR3 protein: CASSRGSGNTIYF
D gene: -; clone size: -; J gene: TRBJ2-5; V gene: TRBV29-1; CDR3 DNA: TGCAGCGTTGAAGATCGGGTACAAGAGACCCAGTACTTC; CDR3 protein: CSVEDRVQETQYF
D gene: -; clone size: -; J gene: TRBJ2-3; V gene: TRBV7-2; CDR3 DNA: TGTGCCAGCAGCTTTTCCGGCGGGGGCCCCACAGATACGCAGTATTTT; CDR3 protein: CASSFSGGGPTDTQYF
D gene: -; clone size: -; J gene: TRBJ2-3; V gene: TRBV5-5; CDR3 DNA: TGTGCCAGCAGCTGGACTCTTACAGATACGCAGTATTTT; CDR3 protein: CASSWTLTDTQYF
D gene: TRBD2; clone size: once; J gene: TRBJ2-7; V gene: TRBV7-9; CDR3 DNA: TGTTCCAGCAGCTTCTTAGCGGGGGTCTCCTACGAGCAGTACTTC; CDR3 protein: CSSSFLAGVSYEQYF
D gene: TRBD2; clone size: -; J gene: TRBJ2-7; V gene: TRBV9; CDR3 DNA: TGTGCCAGCAGCCCCCTGCCTAGCGGGTGGTACGAGCAGTACTTC; CDR3 protein: CASSPLPSGWYEQYF
D gene: -; clone size: -; J gene: TRBJ1-3; V gene: TRBV2; CDR3 DNA: TGTGCCAGCAGCGAGGATGGGTCCAACTCTGGAAACACCATATATTTT; CDR3 protein: CASSEDGSNSGNTIYF
D gene: -; clone size: -; J gene: TRBJ2-7; V gene: TRBV19; CDR3 DNA: TGTGCCAGTAGCACTACTAGAGTCGGCGAGCAGTACTTC; CDR3 protein: CASSTTRVGEQYF
D gene: -; clone size: -; J gene: TRBJ1-1; V gene: TRBV19; CDR3 DNA: TGTGCCAGTAGTATAAACAAGAACACTGAAGCTTTCTTT; CDR3 protein: CASSINKNTEAFF
D gene: TRBD1; clone size: -; J gene: TRBJ2-2; V gene: TRBV6-5; CDR3 DNA: TGTGCCAGCAGTCAGGGACAGGGAAGGATCGGGGAGCTGTTTTTT; CDR3 protein: CASSQGQGRIGELFF
D gene: TRBD1; clone size: -; J gene: TRBJ1-6; V gene: TRBV27; CDR3 DNA: TGTGCCAGCAGTTTAAACAGGGGGCTTTCACCCCTCCACTTT; CDR3 protein: CASSLNRGLSPLHF
D gene: TRBD2; clone size: -; J gene: TRBJ2-7; V gene: TRBV9; CDR3 DNA: TGTGCCAGCAGCGGACTAGCGGGAGACGAGCAGTACTTC; CDR3 protein: CASSGLAGDEQYF
D gene: -; clone size: -; J gene: TRBJ2-2; V gene: TRBV28; CDR3 DNA: TGTGCCAGCAGTTTAGGCAGGGTGGTTACCGGGGAGCTGTTTTTT; CDR3 protein: CASSLGRVVTGELFF
D gene: -; clone size: -; J gene: TRBJ1-2; V gene: TRBV5-1; CDR3 DNA: TGCGCCAGCAGCTCTAGGACTGCCTTCGAGGGCTACACCTTC; CDR3 protein: CASSSRTAFEGYTF
D gene: -; clone size: few; J gene: TRBJ1-2; V gene: TRBV10-3; CDR3 DNA: TGTGCCATCAGTGAGTCTGGCGGTTACTATGGCTACACCTTC; CDR3 protein: CAISESGGYYGYTF
D gene: TRBD2; clone size: -; J gene: TRBJ2-7; V gene: TRBV11-1; CDR3 DNA: TGTGCCAGCAGCCGGCGGGGGGGACTAGCGGGAGTTGATGAGCAGTACTTC; CDR3 protein: CASSRRGGLAGVDEQYF
D gene: -; clone size: once; J gene: TRBJ2-6; V gene: TRBV11-2; CDR3 DNA: TGTGCCAGCAGCTCGACTAAAACTGGGGCCAACGTCCTGACTTTC; CDR3 protein: CASSSTKTGANVLTF
D gene: TRBD2; clone size: -; J gene: TRBJ2-7; V gene: TRBV12-5; CDR3 DNA: TGTGCTAGTGGTTTTTCGGGAGGCGAGCAGTACTTC; CDR3 protein: CASGFSGGEQYF
D gene: TRBD1; clone size: -; J gene: TRBJ1-3; V gene: TRBV25-1; CDR3 DNA: TGTGCCAGCAGTACAGGGGTGGCGGGAAACACCATATATTTT; CDR3 protein: CASSTGVAGNTIYF
D gene: -; clone size: -; J gene: TRBJ2-1; V gene: TRBV19; CDR3 DNA: TGTGCCAGTAGTCTGGGGCTGGTGAATGAGCAGTTCTTC; CDR3 protein: CASSLGLVNEQFF
D gene: -; clone size: -; J gene: TRBJ2-2; V gene: TRBV5-6; CDR3 DNA: TGTGCCAGCAGCCCCCCCGAGGGAGCCGGGGAGCTGTTTTTT; CDR3 protein: CASSPPEGAGELFF
D gene: -; clone size: -; J gene: TRBJ1-6; V gene: TRBV27; CDR3 DNA: TGTGCCAGCAGCCCACGGAGGGGCGGGTCACCCCTCCACTTT; CDR3 protein: CASSPRRGGSPLHF
D gene: TRBD1; clone size: -; J gene: TRBJ2-5; V gene: TRBV4-1; CDR3 DNA: TGCGCCAGCAGCCGCGAGGGGACAGGGGGCACCCGGGAGACCCAGTACTTC; CDR3 protein: CASSREGTGGTRETQYF
D gene: -; clone size: -; J gene: TRBJ2-7; V gene: TRBV7-8; CDR3 DNA: TGTGCCAGCAGCCGAACACGTCCCGGGACACCGTACGAGCAGTACTTC; CDR3 protein: CASSRTRPGTPYEQYF
D gene: -; clone size: -; J gene: TRBJ2-1; V gene: TRBV7-9; CDR3 DNA: TGTGCCAGCAGCCCAGGATACAATGAGCAGTTCTTC; CDR3 protein: CASSPGYNEQFF
D gene: -; clone size: -; J gene: TRBJ2-5; V gene: TRBV18; CDR3 DNA: TGTGCCAGCGCGCTAGATGAGACCCAGTACTTC; CDR3 protein: CASALDETQYF
D gene: -; clone size: -; J gene: TRBJ2-5; V gene: TRBV15; CDR3 DNA: TGTGCCACCAGCCCGAGACATGGGGAGACCCAGTACTTC; CDR3 protein: CATSPRHGETQYF
D gene: -; clone size: -; J gene: TRBJ1-5; V gene: TRBV28; CDR3 DNA: TGTGCCAGCAGTTTTGGGGGACTTTCTCGGCCCCAGCACTTT; CDR3 protein: CASSFGGLSRPQHF
D gene: -; clone size: -; J gene: TRBJ1-2; V gene: TRBV4-2; CDR3 DNA: TGTGCCAGCAGCCGAAAATCGAAGGGAGCCCACCGAGGAGATAACTATGGCTACACCTTC; CDR3 protein: CASSRKSKGAHRGDNYGYTF
D gene: -; clone size: -; J gene: TRBJ2-1; V gene: TRBV2; CDR3 DNA: TGTGCCAGCAGCGGGTATGGAGATGAGCAGTTCTTC; CDR3 protein: CASSGYGDEQFF
D gene: TRBD2; clone size: once; J gene: TRBJ2-7; V gene: TRBV5-4; CDR3 DNA: TGTGCCAGCAGCTTGGTTACTAGCGGGAACTACGAGCAGTACTTC; CDR3 protein: CASSLVTSGNYEQYF
D gene: -; clone size: -; J gene: TRBJ1-1; V gene: TRBV29-1; CDR3 DNA: TGCAGCGTTGAGGGGGGGCTGAACACTGAAGCTTTCTTT; CDR3 protein: CSVEGGLNTEAFF
D gene: -; clone size: once; J gene: TRBJ1-2; V gene: TRBV11-2; CDR3 DNA: TGTGCCAGCAGCTTAGGATGGGGACTCTATGGCTACACCTTC; CDR3 protein: CASSLGWGLYGYTF
D gene: -; clone size: -; J gene: TRBJ1-2; V gene: TRBV25-1; CDR3 DNA: TGTGCCAGCAGTGAGGATGGGTGGGCAGGAGGCTACACCTTC; CDR3 protein: CASSEDGWAGGYTF
D gene: -; clone size: -; J gene: TRBJ2-7; V gene: TRBV4-2; CDR3 DNA: TGTGCCAGCAGCCAAGATAGACAGGTGCAGTACTTC; CDR3 protein: CASSQDRQVQYF
D gene: TRBD2; clone size: -; J gene: TRBJ2-3; V gene: TRBV4-1; CDR3 DNA: TGCGCCAGCAGCCAAGATTTCACGGGAGGGCCCTCGGATACGCAGTATTTT; CDR3 protein: CASSQDFTGGPSDTQYF
D gene: -; clone size: -; J gene: TRBJ1-3; V gene: TRBV7-3; CDR3 DNA: TGTGCCAGCAGCTCCTTCCTTTCCCTATACTCTGGAAACACCATATATTTT; CDR3 protein: CASSSFLSLYSGNTIYF